This is a list of T cell receptor beta chains from one sample in a study of cytotoxic CD8 clonotypes in ibrutinib-treated CLL. Clones were sequenced by immunoSEQ multiplex PCR, and TCRdb holds only the in-frame ones, with some missing. The table records fewer than 300,000 clones, around 69% of them present only once. Here the sequenced sample was PBMCs, taken at disease progression, from a patient treated with ibrutinib. These receptors came from a human donor with chronic lymphocytic leukemia. The CDR3 runs from the conserved cysteine through the conserved F or W. Each record gives: V gene, J gene, D gene, clone size, CDR3 DNA, CDR3 protein. D genes are given only for firm matches. Size is stated for part of the rows, as once, few or many counts, or as a class when the clone is expanded.

V gene: TRBV5-1
J gene: TRBJ1-2
D gene: .
clone size: .
CDR3 DNA: TGTGCCAGCAGCTTGGCCGCGTATAACTATGGCTACACCTTC
CDR3 protein: CASSLAAYNYGYTF

V gene: TRBV10-3
J gene: TRBJ2-6
D gene: .
clone size: .
CDR3 DNA: TGTGCCATGGGCGTTAAGGGGGCCAACGTCCTGACTTTC
CDR3 protein: CAMGVKGANVLTF

V gene: TRBV28
J gene: TRBJ1-2
D gene: TRBD1
clone size: .
CDR3 DNA: TGTGCCAGCAGCACCGGGACAGGGGATGGCTACACCTTC
CDR3 protein: CASSTGTGDGYTF

V gene: TRBV7-2
J gene: TRBJ2-1
D gene: TRBD2
clone size: .
CDR3 DNA: TGTGCCAGCAGGGAAGGGACTAATTACAATGAGCAGTTCTTC
CDR3 protein: CASREGTNYNEQFF

V gene: TRBV6-5
J gene: TRBJ2-7
D gene: TRBD1
clone size: .
CDR3 DNA: TGTGCCAGCAGGCGGACAGGGGGGGCCTACGAGCAGTACTTC
CDR3 protein: CASRRTGGAYEQYF

V gene: TRBV9
J gene: TRBJ1-2
D gene: .
clone size: .
CDR3 DNA: TGTGCCAGCAGCGTCGATACAGGCGTTTGGGGGGGCTACACCTTC
CDR3 protein: CASSVDTGVWGGYTF

V gene: TRBV5-1
J gene: TRBJ2-1
D gene: .
clone size: .
CDR3 DNA: TGCGCCAGCAGCTTAGGGACTGAGCAGTTCTTC
CDR3 protein: CASSLGTEQFF

V gene: TRBV4-3
J gene: TRBJ2-7
D gene: .
clone size: .
CDR3 DNA: TGCGCCAGCAGCCACCTGCGGGACAACTCCTACGAGCAGTACTTC
CDR3 protein: CASSHLRDNSYEQYF

V gene: TRBV2
J gene: TRBJ1-2
D gene: TRBD1
clone size: .
CDR3 DNA: TGTGCCAGCAGTCCCGGGACAGGGGCCTATGGCTACACCTTC
CDR3 protein: CASSPGTGAYGYTF

V gene: TRBV6-5
J gene: TRBJ1-2
D gene: .
clone size: .
CDR3 DNA: TGTGCCAGCAGTAAGAGGACAGCCTATGGCTACACCTTC
CDR3 protein: CASSKRTAYGYTF

V gene: TRBV5-4
J gene: TRBJ2-1
D gene: TRBD1
clone size: .
CDR3 DNA: TGTGCCAGCAGCCCAGGGGGCGCTGAGCAGTTCTTC
CDR3 protein: CASSPGGAEQFF

V gene: TRBV7-9
J gene: TRBJ1-3
D gene: .
clone size: .
CDR3 DNA: TGTGCCAGCAGCCCCCCCTCTAGAAACACCATATATTTT
CDR3 protein: CASSPPSRNTIYF

V gene: TRBV18
J gene: TRBJ2-7
D gene: TRBD1
clone size: .
CDR3 DNA: TGTGCCAGCTCACGTGGACAGGTACACGAGCAGTACTTC
CDR3 protein: CASSRGQVHEQYF

V gene: TRBV25-1
J gene: TRBJ2-1
D gene: TRBD2
clone size: .
CDR3 DNA: TGTGCCAGCAGTGGCAATCTAAGACTAGCGGACTACAATGAGCAGTTCTTC
CDR3 protein: CASSGNLRLADYNEQFF

V gene: TRBV21-1
J gene: TRBJ2-7
D gene: .
clone size: .
CDR3 DNA: TGTGCCAGCAGCAAACCGAACAGGGGGCGTCTTTACGAGCAGTACTTC
CDR3 protein: CASSKPNRGRLYEQYF

V gene: TRBV11-2
J gene: TRBJ2-7
D gene: .
clone size: .
CDR3 DNA: TGTGCCAGCAGCTTAAATAGAGGACTTTCCTACGAGCAGTACTTC
CDR3 protein: CASSLNRGLSYEQYF

V gene: TRBV6-5
J gene: TRBJ2-4
D gene: .
clone size: .
CDR3 DNA: TGTGCCAGCAGTTACCGGGACCTTAAAAACATTCAGTACTTC
CDR3 protein: CASSYRDLKNIQYF

V gene: TRBV18
J gene: TRBJ2-4
D gene: TRBD2
clone size: .
CDR3 DNA: TGTGCCAGCTCACCGCCTACTCAGCGGGGGTACATTCAGTACTTC
CDR3 protein: CASSPPTQRGYIQYF

V gene: TRBV13
J gene: TRBJ2-7
D gene: .
clone size: once
CDR3 DNA: TGTGCCAGCAGCTTATTGTGGGAGGCCGCCTACGAGCAGTACTTC
CDR3 protein: CASSLLWEAAYEQYF

V gene: TRBV13
J gene: TRBJ2-7
D gene: TRBD2
clone size: .
CDR3 DNA: TGTGCCAGCAGCTTAGAAGCGGGAGCCTACGAGCAGTACTTC
CDR3 protein: CASSLEAGAYEQYF

V gene: TRBV7-9
J gene: TRBJ2-1
D gene: TRBD2
clone size: .
CDR3 DNA: TGTGCCAGCAGCTACTTAGCGGGGTCGTACAATGAGCAGTTCTTC
CDR3 protein: CASSYLAGSYNEQFF

V gene: TRBV5-1
J gene: TRBJ1-2
D gene: .
clone size: once
CDR3 DNA: TGCGCCAGCAGCAAAGAGGGGGTTGATGGCTACACCTTC
CDR3 protein: CASSKEGVDGYTF

V gene: TRBV2
J gene: TRBJ2-1
D gene: .
clone size: .
CDR3 DNA: TGTGCCAGCAGTGAAAGCCCAATCAATGAGCAGTTCTTC
CDR3 protein: CASSESPINEQFF

V gene: TRBV7-9
J gene: TRBJ2-5
D gene: .
clone size: few
CDR3 DNA: TGTGCCAGCAGCTCCCCCGGGGCGGAGGAGACCCAGTACTTC
CDR3 protein: CASSSPGAEETQYF

V gene: TRBV13
J gene: TRBJ1-3
D gene: .
clone size: .
CDR3 DNA: TGTGCCAGCAGCGAAAACAGGGTTCTTGGGGGAAACACCATATATTTT
CDR3 protein: CASSENRVLGGNTIYF

V gene: TRBV10-1
J gene: TRBJ2-3
D gene: TRBD2
clone size: .
CDR3 DNA: TGCGCCAGCAGTGCTATGACTAGCGGGGGGCCAGCAACGCAGTATTTT
CDR3 protein: CASSAMTSGGPATQYF

V gene: TRBV6-1
J gene: TRBJ2-3
D gene: .
clone size: .
CDR3 DNA: TGTGCCAGCAGCAAATGGGGCAGCACAGATACGCAGTATTTT
CDR3 protein: CASSKWGSTDTQYF

V gene: TRBV9
J gene: TRBJ1-1
D gene: .
clone size: .
CDR3 DNA: TGTGCCAGCAGCACGACAGGAGTGAACACTGAAGCTTTCTTT
CDR3 protein: CASSTTGVNTEAFF

V gene: TRBV10-1
J gene: TRBJ2-7
D gene: TRBD2
clone size: .
CDR3 DNA: TGCGCCAGCTCGCCGGGTAGCGGGAACGAGCAGTACTTC
CDR3 protein: CASSPGSGNEQYF

V gene: TRBV19
J gene: TRBJ2-7
D gene: .
clone size: .
CDR3 DNA: TGTGCCAGTAGTATAGTTGGCGCCACCTACGAGCAGTACTTC
CDR3 protein: CASSIVGATYEQYF

V gene: TRBV13
J gene: TRBJ2-5
D gene: TRBD1
clone size: few
CDR3 DNA: TGTGCCAGCAGCCACCGGGACAGGGGACAAGAGACCCAGTACTTC
CDR3 protein: CASSHRDRGQETQYF

V gene: TRBV4-3
J gene: TRBJ2-1
D gene: .
clone size: .
CDR3 DNA: TGCGCCAGCAGCCAAGATCGGTGGCGGGGAAACAATGAGCAGTTCTTC
CDR3 protein: CASSQDRWRGNNEQFF

V gene: TRBV11-2
J gene: TRBJ2-2
D gene: .
clone size: .
CDR3 DNA: TGTGCCAGCAGCTTAACAGGGAACACCGGGGAGCTGTTTTTT
CDR3 protein: CASSLTGNTGELFF

V gene: TRBV5-5
J gene: TRBJ2-5
D gene: .
clone size: .
CDR3 DNA: TGTGCCAGCAGCTTGTCAGGTAGACAGACCCAGTACTTC
CDR3 protein: CASSLSGRQTQYF

V gene: TRBV25-1
J gene: TRBJ2-7
D gene: TRBD1
clone size: few
CDR3 DNA: TGTGCCAGCTCAACCGGGACAGGGATCCACGAGCAGTACTTC
CDR3 protein: CASSTGTGIHEQYF